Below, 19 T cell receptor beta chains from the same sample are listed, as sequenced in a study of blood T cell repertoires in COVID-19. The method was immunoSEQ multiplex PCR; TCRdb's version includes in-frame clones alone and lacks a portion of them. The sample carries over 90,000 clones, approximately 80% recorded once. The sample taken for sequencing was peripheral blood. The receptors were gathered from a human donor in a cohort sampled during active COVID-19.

Here the CDR3 reads CASSQGISGGGDTQYF. The CDR3 region has the DNA TGTGCCAGCAGCCAAGGGATTAGTGGGGGCGGAGATACGCAGTATTTT. The V gene is TRBV3-1 (or the pseudogene TRBV3-2), the J gene TRBJ2-3; TRBD1 might be the D (6 bases). The CDR3 is 16 residues long. The germline V gene encodes CDR1 LGHDT and CDR2 YNNKEL (reference sequence). Trimming removed 1 base at V and 5 bases at J, with 16 bases between.

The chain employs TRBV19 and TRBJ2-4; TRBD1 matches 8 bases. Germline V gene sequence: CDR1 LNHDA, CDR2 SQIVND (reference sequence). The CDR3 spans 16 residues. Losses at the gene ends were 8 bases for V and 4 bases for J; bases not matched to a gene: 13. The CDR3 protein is CASSAQIGQGKNIQYF. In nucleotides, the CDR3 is TGTGCCAGTTCCGCACAGATCGGACAGGGAAAAAACATTCAGTACTTC.

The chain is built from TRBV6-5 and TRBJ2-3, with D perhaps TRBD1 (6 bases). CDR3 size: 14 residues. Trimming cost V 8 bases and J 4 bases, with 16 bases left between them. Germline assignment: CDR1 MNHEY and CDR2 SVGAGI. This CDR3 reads CASGKQTGPDTQYF. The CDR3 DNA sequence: TGTGCCAGCGGCAAACAGACAGGCCCAGATACGCAGTATTTT.

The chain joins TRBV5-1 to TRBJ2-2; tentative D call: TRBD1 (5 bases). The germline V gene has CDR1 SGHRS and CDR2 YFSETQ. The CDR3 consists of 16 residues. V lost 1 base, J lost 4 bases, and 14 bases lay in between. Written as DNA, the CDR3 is TGCGCCAGCAGCTTGTGGCAGGGTTCGAGCACCGGGGAGCTGTTTTTT. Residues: CASSLWQGSSTGELFF.

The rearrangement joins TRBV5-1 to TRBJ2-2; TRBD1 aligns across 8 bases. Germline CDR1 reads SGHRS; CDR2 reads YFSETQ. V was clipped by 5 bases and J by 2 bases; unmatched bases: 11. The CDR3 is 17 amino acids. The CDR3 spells CASRWGTGTGNTGELFF. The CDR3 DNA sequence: TGCGCCAGCAGGTGGGGGACCGGGACAGGCAACACCGGGGAGCTGTTTTTT.

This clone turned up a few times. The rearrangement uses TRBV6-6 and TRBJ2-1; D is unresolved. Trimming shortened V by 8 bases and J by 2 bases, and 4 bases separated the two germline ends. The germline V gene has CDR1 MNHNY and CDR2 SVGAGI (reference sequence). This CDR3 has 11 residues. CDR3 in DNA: TGTGCCAGCCGGGCCTACAATGAGCAGTTCTTC. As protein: CASRAYNEQFF.

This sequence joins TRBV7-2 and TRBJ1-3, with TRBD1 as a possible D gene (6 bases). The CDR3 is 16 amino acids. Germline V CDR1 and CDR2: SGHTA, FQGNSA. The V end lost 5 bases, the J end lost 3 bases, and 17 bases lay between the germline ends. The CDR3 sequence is CASSPGNGGHGNTIYF. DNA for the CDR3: TGTGCCAGCAGCCCAGGAAACGGGGGGCATGGAAACACCATATATTTT.

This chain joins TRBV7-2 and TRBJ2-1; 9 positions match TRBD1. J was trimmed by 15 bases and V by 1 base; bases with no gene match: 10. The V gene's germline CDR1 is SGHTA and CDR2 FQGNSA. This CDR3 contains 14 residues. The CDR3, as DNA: TGTGCCAGCAGCTTAGACTACAGGGGGCGCAGGCGGTTCTTC. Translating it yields CASSLDYRGRRRFF. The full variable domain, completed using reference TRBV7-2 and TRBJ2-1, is GAGVSQSPSNKVTEKGKDVELRCDPISGHTALYWYRQSLGQGLEFLIYFQGNSAPDKSGLPSDRFSAERTGGSVSTLTIQRTQQEDSAVYLCASSLDYRGRRRFFGPGTRLTVL.

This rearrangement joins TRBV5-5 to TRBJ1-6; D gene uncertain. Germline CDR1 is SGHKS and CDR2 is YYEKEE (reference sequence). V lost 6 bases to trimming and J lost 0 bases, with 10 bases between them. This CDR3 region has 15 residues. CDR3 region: CASTESPSYNSPLHF. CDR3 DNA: TGTGCCAGCACCGAGTCGCCCTCCTATAATTCACCCCTCCACTTT.

The CDR3 nucleotides are TGTGCCAGCAGCCAAGAACAGGGACGCGCGAACACCGGGGAGCTGTTTTTT. Amino acid sequence: CASSQEQGRANTGELFF. The genes are TRBV4-2 and TRBJ2-2; D might be TRBD1 (6 bases). This CDR3 spans 17 amino acids. Trimming took 0 bases from V and 0 from J, leaving 11 bases between them. The germline V gene encodes CDR1 LGHNA and CDR2 YNFKEQ.

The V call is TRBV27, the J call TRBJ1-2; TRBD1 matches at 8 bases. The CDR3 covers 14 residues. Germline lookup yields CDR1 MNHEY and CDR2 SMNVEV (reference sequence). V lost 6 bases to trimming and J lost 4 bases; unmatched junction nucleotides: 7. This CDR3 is CASRQGGGSYGYTF. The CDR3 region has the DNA TGTGCCAGCAGACAGGGGGGGGGATCCTATGGCTACACCTTC.

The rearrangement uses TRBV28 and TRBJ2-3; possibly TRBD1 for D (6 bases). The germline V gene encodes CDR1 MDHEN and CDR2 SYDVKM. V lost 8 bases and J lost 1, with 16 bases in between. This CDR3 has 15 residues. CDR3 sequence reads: CASGEQGYGTDTQYF. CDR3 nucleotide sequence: TGTGCCAGCGGGGAACAGGGTTACGGCACAGATACGCAGTATTTT.

CDR3 protein: CASGLAGSTDTQYF. Here the CDR3 DNA reads TGTGCCAGCGGACTAGCGGGGAGCACAGATACGCAGTATTTT. The chain recombines TRBV6-5 with TRBJ2-3; 12 nucleotides align to TRBD2. The length of the CDR3 is 14 residues. With V trimmed by 8 bases and J by 0 bases, 0 bases remained unmatched. Germline assignment: CDR1 MNHEY and CDR2 SVGAGI.

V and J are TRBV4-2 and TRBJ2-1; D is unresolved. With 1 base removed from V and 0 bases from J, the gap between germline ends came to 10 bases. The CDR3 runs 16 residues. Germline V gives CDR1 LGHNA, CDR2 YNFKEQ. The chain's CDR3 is CASSQVAYSSYNEQFF. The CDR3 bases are TGTGCCAGCAGCCAAGTTGCATATAGCTCCTACAATGAGCAGTTCTTC.

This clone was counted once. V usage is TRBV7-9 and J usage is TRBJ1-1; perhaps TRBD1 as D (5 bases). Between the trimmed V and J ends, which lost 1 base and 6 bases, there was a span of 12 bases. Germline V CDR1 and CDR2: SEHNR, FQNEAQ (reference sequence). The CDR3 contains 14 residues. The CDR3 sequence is CASSLVGGSAEAFF. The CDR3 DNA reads TGTGCCAGCAGCTTAGTCGGGGGGTCAGCTGAAGCTTTCTTT.

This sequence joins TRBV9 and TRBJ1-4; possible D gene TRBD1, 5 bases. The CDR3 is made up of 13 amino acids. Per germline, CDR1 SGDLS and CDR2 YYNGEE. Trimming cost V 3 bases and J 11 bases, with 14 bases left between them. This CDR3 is CASSDPGRGKLFF. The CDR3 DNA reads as TGTGCCAGCAGCGACCCGGGGAGGGGTAAACTGTTTTTT.

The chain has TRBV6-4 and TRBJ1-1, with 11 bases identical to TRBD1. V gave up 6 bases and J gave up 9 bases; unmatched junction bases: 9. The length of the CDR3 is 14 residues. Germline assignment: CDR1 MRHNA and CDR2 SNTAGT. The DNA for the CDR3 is TGTGCCAGCAGAGATACGGACAGGGGGCCTAAAGCTTTCTTT. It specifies CASRDTDRGPKAFF.

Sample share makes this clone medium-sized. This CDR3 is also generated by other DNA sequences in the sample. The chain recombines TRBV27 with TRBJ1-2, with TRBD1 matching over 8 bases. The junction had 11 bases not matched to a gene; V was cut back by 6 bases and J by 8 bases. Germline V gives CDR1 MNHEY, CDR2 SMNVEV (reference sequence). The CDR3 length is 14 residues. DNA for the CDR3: TGTGCCAGCAGACCGCAGCAGGGGGCAAGGGGCTACACCTTC. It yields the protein CASRPQQGARGYTF.

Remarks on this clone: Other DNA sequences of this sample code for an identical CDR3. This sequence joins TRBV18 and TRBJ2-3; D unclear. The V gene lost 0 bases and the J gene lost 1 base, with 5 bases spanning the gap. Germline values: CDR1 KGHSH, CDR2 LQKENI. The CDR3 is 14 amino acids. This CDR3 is CASSPPSGTDTQYF. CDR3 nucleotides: TGTGCCAGCTCACCACCCTCAGGCACAGATACGCAGTATTTT. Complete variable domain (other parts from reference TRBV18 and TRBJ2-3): NAGVMQNPRHLVRRRGQEARLRCSPMKGHSHVYWYRQLPEEGLKFMVYLQKENIIDESGMPKERFSAEFPKEGPSILRIQQVVRGDSAAYFCASSPPSGTDTQYFGPGTRLTVL.